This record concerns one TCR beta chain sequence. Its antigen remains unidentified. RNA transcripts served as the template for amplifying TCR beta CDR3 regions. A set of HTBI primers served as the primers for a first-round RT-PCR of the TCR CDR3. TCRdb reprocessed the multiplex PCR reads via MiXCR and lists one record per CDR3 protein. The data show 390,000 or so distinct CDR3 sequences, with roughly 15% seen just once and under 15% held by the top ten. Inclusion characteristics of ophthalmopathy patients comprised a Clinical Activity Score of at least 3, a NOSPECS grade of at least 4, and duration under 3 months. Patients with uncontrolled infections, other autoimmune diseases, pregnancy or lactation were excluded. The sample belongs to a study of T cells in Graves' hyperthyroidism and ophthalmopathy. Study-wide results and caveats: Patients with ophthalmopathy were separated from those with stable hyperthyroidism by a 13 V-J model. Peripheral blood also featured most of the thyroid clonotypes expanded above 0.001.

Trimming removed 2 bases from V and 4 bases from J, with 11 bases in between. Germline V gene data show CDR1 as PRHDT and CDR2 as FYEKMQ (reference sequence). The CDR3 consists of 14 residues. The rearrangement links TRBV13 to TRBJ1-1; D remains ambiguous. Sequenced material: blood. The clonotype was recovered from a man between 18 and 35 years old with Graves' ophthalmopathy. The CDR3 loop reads CASSLRRASTEAFF. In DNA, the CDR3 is TGTGCCAGCAGCTTAAGGAGGGCTTCCACTGAAGCTTTCTTT.